Listed below are T cell receptor beta chains from one sample, sequenced in a study of a mutant IDH1 vaccine in newly diagnosed glioma. No antigen has been assigned to these receptors. Repertoires were generated with immunoSEQ multiplex PCR, while TCRdb's copy carries only in-frame clones and drops some. The sample lists roughly 60,000 clones, about 80% occurring once. Sequences were derived from PBMCs, sampled from a glioma patient whose treatment included an IDH1 peptide vaccine. The source of these receptors is a man aged 25-40 years with glioma. Each CDR3 is given with its conserved first and last residue. Size is omitted from some rows. Given values are once, few, many or a class for expanded clones.

j_gene,abundance,v_gene,CDR3aa
TRBJ2-7,.,TRBV6-1,CASSARGASMSEQYF
TRBJ2-5,.,TRBV28,CASSFYRGGETQYF
TRBJ2-3,.,TRBV10-3,CAIGQDRGTDTQYF
TRBJ2-2,.,TRBV7-2,CASSYSPTGELFF
TRBJ2-6,.,TRBV28,CASQRDSGANVLTF
TRBJ2-7,.,TRBV4-2,CASSQESEYYYEQYF
TRBJ1-1,once,TRBV5-5,CASSLSRGSNTEAFF
TRBJ1-3,.,TRBV18,CASSPLTGQGGNTIYF
TRBJ1-3,.,TRBV10-2,CASSAGDAGNTIYF
TRBJ1-6,.,TRBV7-6,CASSLGQSNSPLHF
TRBJ2-3,.,TRBV6-5,CASGETSGSPDTQYF
TRBJ1-2,once,TRBV29-1,CSVARGHGYGYTF
TRBJ2-6,.,TRBV11-2,CASSLVRTGGHSGANVLTF
TRBJ1-5,.,TRBV27,CASSLTGNQPQHF
TRBJ1-3,.,TRBV4-3,CASSQQAGATGNTIYF
TRBJ2-7,.,TRBV6-5,CASNPTGGPIYEQYF
TRBJ2-7,.,TRBV5-6,CASSSPPSGHYEQYF
TRBJ2-1,.,TRBV10-1,CASSPGAYNEQFF
TRBJ2-7,.,TRBV27,CASSLSRRSYEQYF
TRBJ1-1,few,TRBV30,CAWSPGQLNTEAFF
TRBJ1-2,.,TRBV28,CASSWTGGYTF
TRBJ1-5,few,TRBV28,CASSLQGRFQPQHF
TRBJ2-3,.,TRBV27,CASSFPGTDTQYF
TRBJ2-5,.,TRBV30,CAWRGSLLFQETQYF